The entry that follows covers one T cell receptor (beta chain) sequence. What it binds is unknown. Profiling relied on immunoSEQ multiplex PCR, and the TCRdb table lists in-frame clones only, not all of them. The data show 66,000 or so clones, just under 75% seen once. V lost 2 bases, J lost 10 bases, and 8 bases lay in between. Germline V CDR1 and CDR2: SGHAT, FQNNGV. The CDR3 has 11 amino acids. It was after approximately 10 days of culture that CD4+ T cells were isolated. Two doses of BNT162b2 or mRNA-1273 vaccine were administered to participants. According to the study, vaccine recipients showed no prior SARS-CoV-2 infection and negative nucleocapsid antibodies. This record belongs to a study of vaccination effects on CD4 cells after COVID-19. Study-wide background: After 1.8 million or so PBMC were placed in each well, they were cultured with about 10 IU/ml IL-2 and approximately 9.6 ug/ml peptides.

The sample in question was CD4+ T cells from PBMCs cultured without peptide, obtained after COVID-19 vaccination. This rearrangement joins TRBV11-2 to TRBJ1-2, with D hard to call. This TCR was sampled from a human donor who received a COVID-19 vaccine. The DNA of the CDR3 is TGTGCCAGCAGCTTATCCAACCTCTACACCTTC. It translates to CASSLSNLYTF.